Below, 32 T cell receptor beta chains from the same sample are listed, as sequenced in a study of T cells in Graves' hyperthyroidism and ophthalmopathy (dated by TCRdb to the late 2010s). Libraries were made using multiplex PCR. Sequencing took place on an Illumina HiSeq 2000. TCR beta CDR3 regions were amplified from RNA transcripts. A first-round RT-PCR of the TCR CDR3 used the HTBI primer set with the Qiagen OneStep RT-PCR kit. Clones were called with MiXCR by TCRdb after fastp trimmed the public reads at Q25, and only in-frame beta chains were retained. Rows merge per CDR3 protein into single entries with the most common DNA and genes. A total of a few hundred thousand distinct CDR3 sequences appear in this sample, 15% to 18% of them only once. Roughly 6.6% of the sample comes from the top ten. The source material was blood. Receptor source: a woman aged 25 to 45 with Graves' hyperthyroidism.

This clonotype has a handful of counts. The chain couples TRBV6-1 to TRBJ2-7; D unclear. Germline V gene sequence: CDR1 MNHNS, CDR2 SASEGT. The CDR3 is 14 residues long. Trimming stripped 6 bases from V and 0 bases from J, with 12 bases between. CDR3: CASSADTSSYEQYF. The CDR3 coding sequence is TGTGCCAGCAGCGCAGACACGAGCTCCTACGAGCAGTACTTC.

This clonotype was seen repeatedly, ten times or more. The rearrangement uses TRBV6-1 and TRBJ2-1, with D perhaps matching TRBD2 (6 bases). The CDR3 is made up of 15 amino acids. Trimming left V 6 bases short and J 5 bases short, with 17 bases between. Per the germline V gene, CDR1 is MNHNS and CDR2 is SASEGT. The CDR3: CASRRSSALNNEQFF. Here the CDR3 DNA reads TGTGCCAGCAGGAGATCTAGCGCACTTAACAATGAGCAGTTCTTC.

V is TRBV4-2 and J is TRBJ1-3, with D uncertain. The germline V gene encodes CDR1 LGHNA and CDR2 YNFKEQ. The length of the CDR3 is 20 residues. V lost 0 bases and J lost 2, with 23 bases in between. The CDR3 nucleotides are TGTGCCAGCAGCCAAGATTTTTCTTTCGTTCGGGTTAGCGCTGGAAACACCATATATTTT. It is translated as CASSQDFSFVRVSAGNTIYF.

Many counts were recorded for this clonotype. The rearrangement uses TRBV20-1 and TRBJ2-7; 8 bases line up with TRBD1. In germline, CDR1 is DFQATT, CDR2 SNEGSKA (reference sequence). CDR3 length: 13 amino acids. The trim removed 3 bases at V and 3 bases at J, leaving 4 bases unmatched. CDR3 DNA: TGCAGTGCTAGTGAACAGGGGGACTACGAGCAGTACTTC. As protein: CSASEQGDYEQYF.

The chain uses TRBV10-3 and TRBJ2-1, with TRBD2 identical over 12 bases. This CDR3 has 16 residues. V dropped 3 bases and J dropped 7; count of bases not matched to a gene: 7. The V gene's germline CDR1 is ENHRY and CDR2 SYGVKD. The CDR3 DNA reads TGTGCCATCAGTGATTTGACTAGCGGGAGTAGAAATGAGCAGTTCTTC. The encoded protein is CAISDLTSGSRNEQFF.

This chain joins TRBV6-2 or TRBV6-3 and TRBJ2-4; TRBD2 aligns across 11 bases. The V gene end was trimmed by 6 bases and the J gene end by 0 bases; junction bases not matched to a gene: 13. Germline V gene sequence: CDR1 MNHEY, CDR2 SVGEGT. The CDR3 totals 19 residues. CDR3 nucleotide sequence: TGTGCCAGCAGCCCGCGACTAGCGGGGTTACCGTTAGCCAAAAACATTCAGTACTTC. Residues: CASSPRLAGLPLAKNIQYF.

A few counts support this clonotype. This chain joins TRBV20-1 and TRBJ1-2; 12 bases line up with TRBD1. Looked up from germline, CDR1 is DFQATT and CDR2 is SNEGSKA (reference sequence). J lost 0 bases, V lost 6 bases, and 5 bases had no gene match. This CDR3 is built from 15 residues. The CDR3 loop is CSAGTGGFTNYGYTF. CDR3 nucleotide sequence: TGCAGTGCCGGGACAGGGGGCTTCACTAACTATGGCTACACCTTC.

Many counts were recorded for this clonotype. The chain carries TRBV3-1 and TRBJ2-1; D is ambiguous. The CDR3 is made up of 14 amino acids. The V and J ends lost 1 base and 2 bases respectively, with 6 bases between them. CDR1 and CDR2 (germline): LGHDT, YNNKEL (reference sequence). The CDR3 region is CASSQGLTYNEQFF. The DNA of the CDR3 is TGTGCCAGCAGCCAAGGACTGACCTACAATGAGCAGTTCTTC.

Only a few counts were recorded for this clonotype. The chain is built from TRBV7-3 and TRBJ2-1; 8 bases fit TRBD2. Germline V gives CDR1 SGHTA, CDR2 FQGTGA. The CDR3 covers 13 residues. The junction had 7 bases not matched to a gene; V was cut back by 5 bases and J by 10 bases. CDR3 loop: CASSPSSGIEQFF. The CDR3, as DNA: TGTGCCAGCAGCCCCAGTAGCGGGATAGAGCAGTTCTTC.

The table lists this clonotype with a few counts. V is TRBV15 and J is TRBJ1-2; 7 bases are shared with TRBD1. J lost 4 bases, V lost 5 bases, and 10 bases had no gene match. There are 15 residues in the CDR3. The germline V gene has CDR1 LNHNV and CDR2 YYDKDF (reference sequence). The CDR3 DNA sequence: TGTGCCACCAGCGGACCCACAGGGGTGAGCTATGGCTACACCTTC. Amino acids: CATSGPTGVSYGYTF.

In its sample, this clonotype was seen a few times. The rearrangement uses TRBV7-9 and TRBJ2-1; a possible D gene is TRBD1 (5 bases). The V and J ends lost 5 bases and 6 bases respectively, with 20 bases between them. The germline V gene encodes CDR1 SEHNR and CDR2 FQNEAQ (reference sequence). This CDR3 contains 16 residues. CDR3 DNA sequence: TGTGCCAGCAGCACCGTAGAGTTTAAGGGGCGCAATGAGCAGTTCTTC. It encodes CASSTVEFKGRNEQFF.

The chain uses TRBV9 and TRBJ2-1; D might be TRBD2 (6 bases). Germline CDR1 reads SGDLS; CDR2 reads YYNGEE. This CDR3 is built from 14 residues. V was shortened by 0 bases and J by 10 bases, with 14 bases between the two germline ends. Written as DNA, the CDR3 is TGTGCCAGCAGCGTAGGACTAGATTCGGGGGAGCAGTTCTTC. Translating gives CASSVGLDSGEQFF.

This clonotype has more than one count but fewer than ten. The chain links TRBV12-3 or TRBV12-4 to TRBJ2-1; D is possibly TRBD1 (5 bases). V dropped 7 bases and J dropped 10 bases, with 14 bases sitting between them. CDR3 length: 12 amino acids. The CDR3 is CASTARGREQFF. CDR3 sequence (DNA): TGTGCCAGCACCGCAAGGGGCAGGGAGCAGTTCTTC.

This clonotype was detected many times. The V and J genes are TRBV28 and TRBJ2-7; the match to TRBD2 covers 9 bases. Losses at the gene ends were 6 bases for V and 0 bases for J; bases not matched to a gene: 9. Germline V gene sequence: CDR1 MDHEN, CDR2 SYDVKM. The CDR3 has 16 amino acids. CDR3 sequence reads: CASSGTGTSISYEQYF. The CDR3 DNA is TGTGCCAGCAGCGGAACCGGGACTAGCATCTCCTACGAGCAGTACTTC.

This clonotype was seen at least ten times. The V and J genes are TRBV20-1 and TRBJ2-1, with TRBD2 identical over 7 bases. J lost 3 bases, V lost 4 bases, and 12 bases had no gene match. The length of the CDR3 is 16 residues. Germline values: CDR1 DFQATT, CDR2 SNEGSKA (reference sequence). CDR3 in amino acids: CSAKVLGGNFYNEQFF. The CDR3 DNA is TGCAGTGCTAAGGTTTTGGGAGGGAACTTCTACAATGAGCAGTTCTTC.

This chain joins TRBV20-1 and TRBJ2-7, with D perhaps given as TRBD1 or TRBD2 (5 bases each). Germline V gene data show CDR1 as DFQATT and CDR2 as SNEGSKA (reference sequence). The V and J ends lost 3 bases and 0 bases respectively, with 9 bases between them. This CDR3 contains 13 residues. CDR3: CSARGDNSYEQYF. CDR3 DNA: TGCAGTGCTAGGGGGGATAACTCCTACGAGCAGTACTTC.

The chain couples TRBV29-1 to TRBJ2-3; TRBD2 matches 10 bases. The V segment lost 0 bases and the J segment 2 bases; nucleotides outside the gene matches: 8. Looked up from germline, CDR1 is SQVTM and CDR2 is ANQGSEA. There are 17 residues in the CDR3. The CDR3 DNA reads TGCAGCGTTGAAGATCCATCTAGCGGGGGAGACACAGATACGCAGTATTTT. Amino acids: CSVEDPSSGGDTDTQYF.

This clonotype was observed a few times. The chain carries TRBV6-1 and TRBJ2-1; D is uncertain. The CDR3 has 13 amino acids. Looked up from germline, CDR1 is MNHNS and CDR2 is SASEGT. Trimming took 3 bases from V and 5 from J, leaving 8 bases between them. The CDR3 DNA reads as TGTGCCAGCAGTGACGGAGTCGACAATGAGCAGTTCTTC. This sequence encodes CASSDGVDNEQFF.

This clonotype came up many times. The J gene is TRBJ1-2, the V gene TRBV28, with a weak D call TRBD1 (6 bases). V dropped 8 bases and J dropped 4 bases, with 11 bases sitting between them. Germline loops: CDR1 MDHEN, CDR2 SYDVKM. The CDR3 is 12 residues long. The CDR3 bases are TGTGCCAGCTGGGGGCGGACCTATGGCTACACCTTC. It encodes CASWGRTYGYTF.

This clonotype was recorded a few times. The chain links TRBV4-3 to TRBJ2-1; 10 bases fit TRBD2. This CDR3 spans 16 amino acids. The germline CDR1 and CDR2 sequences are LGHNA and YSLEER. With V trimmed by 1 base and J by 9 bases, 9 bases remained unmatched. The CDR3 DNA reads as TGCGCCAGCAGCCAAGTTTCTAGCGGGAGATGGGGTGAGCAGTTCTTC. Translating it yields CASSQVSSGRWGEQFF.

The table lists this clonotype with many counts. The CDR3 is CASSFWYTEAFF. DNA of the CDR3: TGTGCCAGCAGCTTTTGGTACACTGAAGCTTTCTTT. The V and J genes are TRBV5-5 and TRBJ1-1; D is unclear. Germline CDR1 reads SGHKS; CDR2 reads YYEKEE (reference sequence). The CDR3 consists of 12 residues. Deletions cut 2 bases from V and 3 bases from J, with 5 bases between.

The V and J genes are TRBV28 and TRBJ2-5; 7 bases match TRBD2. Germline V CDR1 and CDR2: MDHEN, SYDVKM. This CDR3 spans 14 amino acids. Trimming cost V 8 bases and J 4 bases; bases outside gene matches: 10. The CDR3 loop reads CASAESGIPETQYF. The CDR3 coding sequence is TGTGCCAGCGCTGAAAGCGGGATCCCAGAGACCCAGTACTTC.

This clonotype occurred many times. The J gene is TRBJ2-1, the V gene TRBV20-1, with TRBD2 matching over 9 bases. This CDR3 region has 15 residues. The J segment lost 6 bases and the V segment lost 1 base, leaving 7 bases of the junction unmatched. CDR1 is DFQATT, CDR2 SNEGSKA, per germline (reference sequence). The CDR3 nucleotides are TGCAGTGCTAGAGTTAGACTAGCGGTAGGCAATGAGCAGTTCTTC. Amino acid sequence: CSARVRLAVGNEQFF.

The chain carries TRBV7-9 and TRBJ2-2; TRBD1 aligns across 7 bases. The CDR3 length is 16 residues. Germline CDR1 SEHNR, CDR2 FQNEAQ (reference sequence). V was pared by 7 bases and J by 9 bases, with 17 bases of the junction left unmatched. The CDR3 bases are TGTGCCAGCACCAAAACCCGGACAGGCCCGACGAGGGAGCTGTTTTTT. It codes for CASTKTRTGPTRELFF.

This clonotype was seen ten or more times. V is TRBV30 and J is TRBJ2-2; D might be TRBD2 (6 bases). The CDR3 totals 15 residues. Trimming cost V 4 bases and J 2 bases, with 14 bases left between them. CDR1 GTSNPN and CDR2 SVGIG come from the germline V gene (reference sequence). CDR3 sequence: CAWNKDYLNTGELFF. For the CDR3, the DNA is TGTGCCTGGAACAAGGACTACCTAAACACCGGGGAGCTGTTTTTT.

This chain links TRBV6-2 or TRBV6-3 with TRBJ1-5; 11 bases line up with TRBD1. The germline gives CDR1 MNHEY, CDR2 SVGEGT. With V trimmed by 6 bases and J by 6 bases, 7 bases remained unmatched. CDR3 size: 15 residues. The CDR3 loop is CASRRTGGDRQPQHF. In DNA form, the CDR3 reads TGTGCCAGCAGAAGGACAGGGGGCGATCGTCAGCCCCAGCATTTT.

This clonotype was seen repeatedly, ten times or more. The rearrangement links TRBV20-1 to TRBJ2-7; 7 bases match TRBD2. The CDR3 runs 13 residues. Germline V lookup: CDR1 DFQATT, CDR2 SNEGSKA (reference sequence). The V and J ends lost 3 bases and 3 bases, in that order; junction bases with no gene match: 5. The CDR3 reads CSARASGYYEQYF. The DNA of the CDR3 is TGCAGTGCTAGGGCTAGCGGCTACTACGAGCAGTACTTC.

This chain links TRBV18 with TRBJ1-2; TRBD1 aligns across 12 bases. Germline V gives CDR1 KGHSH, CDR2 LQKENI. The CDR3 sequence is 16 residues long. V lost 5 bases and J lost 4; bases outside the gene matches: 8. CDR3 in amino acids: CASSSGTGGAFYGYTF. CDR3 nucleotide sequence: TGTGCCAGCTCATCAGGGACAGGGGGCGCCTTCTATGGCTACACCTTC.

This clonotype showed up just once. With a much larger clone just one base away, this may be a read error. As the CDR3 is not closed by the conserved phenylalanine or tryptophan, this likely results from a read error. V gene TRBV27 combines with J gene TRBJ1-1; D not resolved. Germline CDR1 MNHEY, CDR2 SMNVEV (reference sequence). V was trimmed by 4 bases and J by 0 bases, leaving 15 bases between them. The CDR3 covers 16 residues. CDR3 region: CASSSHSDLMNTEAFL. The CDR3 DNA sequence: TGTGCCAGCAGTTCCCACAGCGATCTGATGAACACTGAAGCTTTCTTG.

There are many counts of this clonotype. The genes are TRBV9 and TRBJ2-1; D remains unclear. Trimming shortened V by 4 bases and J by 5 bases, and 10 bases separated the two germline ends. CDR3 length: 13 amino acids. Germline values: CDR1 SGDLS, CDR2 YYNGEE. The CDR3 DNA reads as TGTGCCAGCAGCCCCCGGGTGGACAATGAGCAGTTCTTC. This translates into CASSPRVDNEQFF.

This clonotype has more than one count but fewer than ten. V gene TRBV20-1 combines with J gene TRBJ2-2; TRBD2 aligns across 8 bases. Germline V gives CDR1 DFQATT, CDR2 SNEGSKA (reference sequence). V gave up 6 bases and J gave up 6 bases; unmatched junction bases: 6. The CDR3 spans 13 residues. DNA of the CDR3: TGCAGTGCAAGCGGGAGCTGGTCCGGGGAGCTGTTTTTT. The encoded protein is CSASGSWSGELFF.

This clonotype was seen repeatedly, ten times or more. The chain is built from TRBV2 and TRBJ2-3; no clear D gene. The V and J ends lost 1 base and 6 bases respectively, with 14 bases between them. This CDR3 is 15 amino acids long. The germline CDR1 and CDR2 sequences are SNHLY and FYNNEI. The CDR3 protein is CASSEVWLAGDTQYF. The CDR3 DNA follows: TGTGCCAGCAGTGAAGTTTGGTTAGCTGGGGATACGCAGTATTTT.